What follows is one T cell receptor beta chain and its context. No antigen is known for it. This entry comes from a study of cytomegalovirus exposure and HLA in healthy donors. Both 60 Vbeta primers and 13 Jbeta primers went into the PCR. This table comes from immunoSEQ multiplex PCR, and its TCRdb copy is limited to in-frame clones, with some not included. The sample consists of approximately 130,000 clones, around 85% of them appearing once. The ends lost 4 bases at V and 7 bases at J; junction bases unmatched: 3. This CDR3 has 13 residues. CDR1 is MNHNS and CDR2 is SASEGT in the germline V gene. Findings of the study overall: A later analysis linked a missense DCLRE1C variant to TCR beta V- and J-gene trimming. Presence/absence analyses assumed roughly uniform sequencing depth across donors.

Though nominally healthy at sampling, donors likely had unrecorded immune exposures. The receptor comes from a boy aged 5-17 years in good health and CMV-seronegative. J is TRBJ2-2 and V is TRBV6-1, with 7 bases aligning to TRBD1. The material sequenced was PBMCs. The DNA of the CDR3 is TGTGCCAGCAGTGCAGGGGGTGGCGGGGAGCTGTTTTTT. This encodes CASSAGGGGELFF.